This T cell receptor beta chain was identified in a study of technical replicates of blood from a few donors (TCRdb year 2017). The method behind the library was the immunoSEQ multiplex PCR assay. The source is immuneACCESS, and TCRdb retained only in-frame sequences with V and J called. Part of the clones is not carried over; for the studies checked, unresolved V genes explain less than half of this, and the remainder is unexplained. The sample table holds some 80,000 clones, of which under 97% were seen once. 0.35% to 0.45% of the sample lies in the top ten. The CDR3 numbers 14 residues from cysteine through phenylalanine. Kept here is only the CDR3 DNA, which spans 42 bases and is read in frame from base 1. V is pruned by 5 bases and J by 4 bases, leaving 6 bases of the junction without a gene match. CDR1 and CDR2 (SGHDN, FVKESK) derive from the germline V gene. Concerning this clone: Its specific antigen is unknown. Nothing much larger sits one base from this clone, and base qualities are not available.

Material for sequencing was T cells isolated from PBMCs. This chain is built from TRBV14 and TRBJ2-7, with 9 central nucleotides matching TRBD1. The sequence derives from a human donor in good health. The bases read TGTGCCAGCAGCTACGGGACAGGGAAGTACGAGCAGTACTTC. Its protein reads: CASSYGTGKYEQYF.